The entry below gives a single TCR beta chain sequence along with its context. This clonotype was picked up many times. The antigen it binds to is not known. No base quality values were provided; no much bigger clone lies one nucleotide off. V is pared back by 3 bases and J by 6 bases, with 9 bases lying between the germline termini. CDR1 and CDR2, per the germline V gene (reference sequence), are WNHNN and SYGVQD. From cysteine to phenylalanine, the CDR3 is 12 amino acids long. Only the CDR3 portion is preserved as DNA: 36 bases, with reading frame beginning at the first base. The sample's time point label, in plain terms: sample taken at primary tumor resection. Donors were around 71 patients with early-stage, untreated non-small cell lung cancer from the lung TRACERx cohort. Whole RNA extracted from tumor and nontumor lung tissue, or from cryopreserved PBMC samples, was used for TCR sequencing without cell sorting. Only patients with enough RNA available from two or more tumor regions were chosen for TCR sequencing.

The record originates from a study of spatial heterogeneity in lung cancer (dated by TCRdb to the late 2010s). For context, the study as a whole: More beta-chain than alpha-chain transcripts were consistently detected, likely reflecting higher beta-chain transcript abundance. At surgery, fewer than 250 tumor regions, roughly 62 matched nontumor lung samples and a few dozen PBMC samples were TCR-sequenced for both alpha and beta chains. In the raw uncorrected reads, each unique combination of TCR and UMI appeared more than ten times on average. TCR alpha and beta repertoires were quantitatively compared across multiple tumor regions, matched nontumor lung and blood in non-small cell lung cancer. Nonsynonymous mutation counts, determined by whole-exome sequencing of tumor tissue, were related to TCR repertoire features.

The method was 5' RACE. The listed sequencing device is NextSeq 500. In the TCR library protocol, a unique molecular identifier was attached to each TCR cDNA molecule so that PCR and sequencing errors could be corrected. In the source study's methods: TCR identification, UMI-based error correction and CDR3 extraction were performed with Decombinator tools. TCRs above a frequency of 2 per 1,000, corresponding to the top 1% of the tumor frequency distribution, were defined as expanded. Rényi diversity was computed with the R vegan package after subsampling each repertoire 100 times to 5,000 TCRs. CDR3 similarity networks were built from amino acid triplet string-kernel similarity, with CDR3s being connected when pairwise similarity was above 0.82. TCRdb itself trimmed the public reads at Q25 with fastp, ran MiXCR and retained productive beta chains. CDR3 protein duplicates are merged, each entry listing the most common genes and DNA. The V and J calls were determined by TCRdb, not by the authors. A total of roughly 25,000 distinct CDR3 sequences appear in this sample, 7% of them only once. 13% to 15% of the sample is held by the ten biggest clonotypes.

Broad study findings and their caveats: Confirming at a functional level the hypothesis that regional TCRs recognize regional mutations was considered to require additional single-cell paired TCR alpha and beta sequencing. Ubiquitous expanded tumor TCRs were detected in blood more often at tumor resection than at routine follow-up.

The V gene is TRBV10-1 and the J gene is TRBJ2-7; TRBD2 could be the D gene, as 5 bases match. The receptor was isolated from a male donor with early-stage non-small cell lung cancer. The specimen was PBMCs, collected at surgery. Here the CDR3 is given as CASSDPEGEQYF. Here is the DNA: TGCGCCAGCAGTGACCCCGAGGGCGAGCAGTACTTC.